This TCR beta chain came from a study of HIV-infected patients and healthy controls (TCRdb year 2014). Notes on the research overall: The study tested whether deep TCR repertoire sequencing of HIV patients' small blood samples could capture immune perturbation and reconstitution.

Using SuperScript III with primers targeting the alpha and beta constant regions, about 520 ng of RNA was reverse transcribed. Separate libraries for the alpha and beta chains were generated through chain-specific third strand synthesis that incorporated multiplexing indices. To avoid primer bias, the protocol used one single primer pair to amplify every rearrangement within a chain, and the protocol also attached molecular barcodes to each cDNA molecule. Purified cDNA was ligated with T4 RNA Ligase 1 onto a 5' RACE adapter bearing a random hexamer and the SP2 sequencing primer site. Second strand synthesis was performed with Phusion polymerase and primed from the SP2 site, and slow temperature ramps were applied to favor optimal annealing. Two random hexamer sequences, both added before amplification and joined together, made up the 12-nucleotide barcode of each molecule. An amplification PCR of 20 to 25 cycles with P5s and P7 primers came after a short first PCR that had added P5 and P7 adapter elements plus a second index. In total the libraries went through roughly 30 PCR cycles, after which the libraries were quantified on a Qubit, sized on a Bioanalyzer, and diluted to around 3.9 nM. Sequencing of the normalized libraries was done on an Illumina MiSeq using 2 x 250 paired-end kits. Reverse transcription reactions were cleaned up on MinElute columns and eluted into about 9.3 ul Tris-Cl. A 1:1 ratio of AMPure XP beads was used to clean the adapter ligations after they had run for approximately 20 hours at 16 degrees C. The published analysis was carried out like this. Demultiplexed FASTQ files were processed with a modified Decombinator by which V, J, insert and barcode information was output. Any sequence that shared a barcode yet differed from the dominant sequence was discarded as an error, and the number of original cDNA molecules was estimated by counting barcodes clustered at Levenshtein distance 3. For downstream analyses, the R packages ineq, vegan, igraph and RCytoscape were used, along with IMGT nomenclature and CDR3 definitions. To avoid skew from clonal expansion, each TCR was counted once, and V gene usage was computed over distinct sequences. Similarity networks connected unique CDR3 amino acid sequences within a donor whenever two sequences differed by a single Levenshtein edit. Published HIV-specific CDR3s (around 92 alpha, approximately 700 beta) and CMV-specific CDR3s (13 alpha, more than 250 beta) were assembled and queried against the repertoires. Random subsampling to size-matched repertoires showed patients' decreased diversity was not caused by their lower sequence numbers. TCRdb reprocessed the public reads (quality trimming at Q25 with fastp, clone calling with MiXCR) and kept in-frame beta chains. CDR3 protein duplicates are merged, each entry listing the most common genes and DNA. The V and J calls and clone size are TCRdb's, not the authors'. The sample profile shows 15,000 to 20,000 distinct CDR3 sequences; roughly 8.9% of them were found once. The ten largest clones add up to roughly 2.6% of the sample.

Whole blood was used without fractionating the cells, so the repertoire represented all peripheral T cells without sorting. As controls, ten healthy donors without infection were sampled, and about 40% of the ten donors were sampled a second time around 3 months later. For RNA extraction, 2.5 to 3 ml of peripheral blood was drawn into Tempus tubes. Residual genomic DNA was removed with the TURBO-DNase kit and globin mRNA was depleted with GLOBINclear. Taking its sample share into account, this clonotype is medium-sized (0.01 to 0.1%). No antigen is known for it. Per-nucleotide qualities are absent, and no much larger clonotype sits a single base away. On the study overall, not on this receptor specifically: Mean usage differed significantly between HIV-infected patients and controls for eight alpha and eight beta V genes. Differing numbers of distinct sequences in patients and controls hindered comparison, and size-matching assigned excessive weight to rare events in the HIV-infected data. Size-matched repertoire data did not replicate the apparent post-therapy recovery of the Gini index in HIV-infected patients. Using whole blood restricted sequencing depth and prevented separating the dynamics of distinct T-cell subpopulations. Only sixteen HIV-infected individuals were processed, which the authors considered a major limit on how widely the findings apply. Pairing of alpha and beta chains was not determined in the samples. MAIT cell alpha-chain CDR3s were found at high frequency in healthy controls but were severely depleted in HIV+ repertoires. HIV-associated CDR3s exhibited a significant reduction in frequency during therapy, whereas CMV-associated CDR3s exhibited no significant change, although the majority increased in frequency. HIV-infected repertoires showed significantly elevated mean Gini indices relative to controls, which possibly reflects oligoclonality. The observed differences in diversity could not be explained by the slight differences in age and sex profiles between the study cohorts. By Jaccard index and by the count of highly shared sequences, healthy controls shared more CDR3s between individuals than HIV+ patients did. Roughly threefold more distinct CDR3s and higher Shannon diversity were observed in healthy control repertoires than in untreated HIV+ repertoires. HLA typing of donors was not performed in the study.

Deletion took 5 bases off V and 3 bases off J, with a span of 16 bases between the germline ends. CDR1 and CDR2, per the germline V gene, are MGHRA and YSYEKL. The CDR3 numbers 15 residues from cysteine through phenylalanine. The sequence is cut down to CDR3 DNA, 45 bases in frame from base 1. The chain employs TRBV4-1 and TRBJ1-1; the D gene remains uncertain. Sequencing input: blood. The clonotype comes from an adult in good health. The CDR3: CASSSSAQIHTEAFF. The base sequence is TGCGCCAGCAGCTCTAGTGCACAGATTCACACTGAAGCTTTCTTT.